Listed below are T cell receptor beta chains from one sample, sequenced in a study of glioma-infiltrating T cells. TCRdb recomputed calls from the multiplex PCR reads with MiXCR, one row per CDR3 protein. The sample shows over 120,000 distinct CDR3 sequences, about two fifths of them seen only once. Material: glioma tissue, nonneoplastic brain tissue, or PBMCs (not recorded which). The source is a human donor with low-grade glioma or glioblastoma, undergoing nonglioma brain surgery, or in good health (not recorded which). Each CDR3 is given with its conserved first and last residue. The D gene is left open where the match is weak. The listing skips clone size in some rows; elsewhere it reads once, few, many or a size class.

d_gene	abundance	v_gene	j_gene	CDR3nt	CDR3aa
NA	NA	TRBV12-3/TRBV12-4	TRBJ2-7	TGTGCCAGCAGTCTCGCCTACAGGGATCGCTCCTACGAGCAGTACTTC	CASSLAYRDRSYEQYF
NA	NA	TRBV4-3	TRBJ2-2	TGCGCCAGCAGCCAACCAGCCCAGAGCACCGGGGAGCTGTTTTTT	CASSQPAQSTGELFF
NA	many	TRBV27	TRBJ2-7	TGTGCCAGCAGTTCCCTGGGCTCCTACGAGCAGTACTTC	CASSSLGSYEQYF
NA	NA	TRBV6-2/TRBV6-3	TRBJ1-2	TGTGCCAGCAGTTACGGTTCCCGCTATGGCTGCACCTTC	CASSYGSRYGCTF
NA	few	TRBV14	TRBJ2-1	TGTGCCAGCAGCCCGTCATTGTTCTCCTACAATGAGCAGTTCTTC	CASSPSLFSYNEQFF
NA	few	TRBV19	TRBJ1-1	TGTGCCAGTAGTTCCTATGTGAAGGCGGAGACTGAAGCTTTCTTT	CASSSYVKAETEAFF
NA	NA	TRBV12-5	TRBJ1-2	TGTGCTAGTGGTTTGACACCCACTCCTTACGGCTACACCTTC	CASGLTPTPYGYTF
TRBD1	NA	TRBV20-1	TRBJ2-7	TGCAGTGCTCTGATAACTCAGGGGGCAGTTTCCTACGAGCAGTACTTC	CSALITQGAVSYEQYF
NA	NA	TRBV7-9	TRBJ2-3	TGTGCCAGCAGCTTAGACGGACCAGATACGCAGTATTTT	CASSLDGPDTQYF
NA	NA	TRBV4-3	TRBJ2-6	TGCGCCAGCAGCCTGGATGGGGCCAACGTCCTGACTTTC	CASSLDGANVLTF
TRBD1	NA	TRBV6-6	TRBJ2-3	TGTGCCAACAGTGAGCCGGGACAGGGGCCCTCAGATACGCAGTATTTT	CANSEPGQGPSDTQYF
NA	NA	TRBV6-1	TRBJ2-1	TGTGCCACCAGTGAAGTGTCCGGAAAAACCTACAATGAGCAGTTCTTC	CATSEVSGKTYNEQFF
TRBD1	NA	TRBV19	TRBJ1-5	TGTGCCAGTAGGGGAAGACAGGGAGGGAATCTAGGGAAGCCCCAGCATTTT	CASRGRQGGNLGKPQHF
NA	NA	TRBV15	TRBJ2-5	TGTGCCACCAGCAGAGATCGGGGAGAGACCCAGTACTTC	CATSRDRGETQYF
TRBD2	many	TRBV20-1	TRBJ2-7	TGCAGTGCCCATAGCGGGTTGGCCTACGAGCAGTACTTC	CSAHSGLAYEQYF
NA	few	TRBV4-3	TRBJ2-1	TGCGCCAGCAGCCAAGTTTCAGGGTTGAATGAGCAGTTCTTC	CASSQVSGLNEQFF
TRBD1	medium-sized	TRBV28	TRBJ1-5	TGTGCCAGCAGTTTTCCCGACAGGGAGCATTTT	CASSFPDREHF
NA	NA	TRBV6-2/TRBV6-3	TRBJ2-7	TGTGCCAGCAGTTACCACGGTGTGGCGATTCGAGAGCAGTACTTC	CASSYHGVAIREQYF
NA	many	TRBV20-1	TRBJ1-1	TGCAGTGCTCCTGTTAGGACTGCAGCTTTCTTT	CSAPVRTAAFF
TRBD1	NA	TRBV29-1	TRBJ2-7	TGCAGCGCCCGGAGGGGGACAGGGGACTACGAGCAGTACTTC	CSARRGTGDYEQYF
NA	few	TRBV6-1	TRBJ2-2	TGTGCCAGCAGTGAAATAGCGCAATTCGGGGAGCTGTTTTTT	CASSEIAQFGELFF
NA	NA	TRBV4-1	TRBJ1-1	TGCGCCAGCAGCCGAGAATTGAGGGGCGGAGGTGAAGCTTTCTTT	CASSRELRGGGEAFF
NA	NA	TRBV6-6	TRBJ1-2	TGTGCCAGCAGTTACGGGGAGGGATCCATTGGCTACACCTTC	CASSYGEGSIGYTF